A single sample is the source of the 28 T cell receptor beta chains below, sequenced in a study of shared clonotypes between healthy human individuals. Clones were sequenced by immunoSEQ multiplex PCR, and TCRdb holds only the in-frame ones, with some missing. The sample contains 75,000 to 100,000 clones, more than 45% of which appear only once. The material sequenced was PBMCs. The receptors were gathered from a woman in her thirties or forties in good health. Some clones in this sample may be carry-over from other donors' samples.

This clone was observed a handful of times. The genes are TRBV29-1 and TRBJ2-3, with TRBD1 identical over 9 bases. CDR3 length: 14 amino acids. CDR1 is SQVTM, CDR2 ANQGSEA, per germline. V dropped 6 bases and J dropped 4; count of bases not matched to a gene: 8. The CDR3 is CSVSTGTGSDTQYF. The CDR3 nucleotides are TGCAGCGTATCTACCGGGACAGGGTCAGATACGCAGTATTTT.

The chain has TRBV9 and TRBJ1-2; D call uncertain. The germline V and J ends were trimmed by 0 bases and 3 bases, with 12 bases remaining between them. The CDR3 consists of 15 residues. Germline CDR1 and CDR2: SGDLS and YYNGEE. CDR3 sequence reads: CASSVDHQGHYGYTF. DNA for the CDR3: TGTGCCAGCAGCGTAGATCACCAAGGACACTATGGCTACACCTTC.

This clone showed up many times. The chain joins TRBV30 to TRBJ1-4; D gene ambiguous. The CDR3 is 10 residues long. Per germline, CDR1 GTSNPN and CDR2 SVGIG (reference sequence). Deletions cut 2 bases from V and 6 bases from J, with 1 base between. CDR3 protein: CAWSHEKLFF. DNA for the CDR3: TGTGCCTGGAGTCATGAAAAACTGTTTTTT.

The V gene is TRBV6-6, the J gene TRBJ1-2; no definite D call. Germline V lookup: CDR1 MNHNY, CDR2 SVGAGI (reference sequence). The germline V and J ends were trimmed by 4 bases and 1 base, with 13 bases remaining between them. The CDR3 sequence is 15 residues long. The CDR3 loop reads CASSSRRTNNYGYTF. As DNA, the CDR3 is TGTGCCAGCAGTTCCAGGCGCACAAATAACTATGGCTACACCTTC.

Concerning this clone itself: The identical CDR3 is also encoded by other nucleotide sequences in the sample. V is TRBV19 and J is TRBJ2-1; TRBD2 agrees at 8 bases. Trimming cost V 6 bases and J 9 bases; bases outside gene matches: 7. The CDR3 contains 13 residues. CDR1 and CDR2 from the germline V gene are LNHDA and SQIVND (reference sequence). For the CDR3, the DNA is TGTGCCAGTAGCCCAGGACTAGCCGGTGAGCAGTTCTTC. It yields the protein CASSPGLAGEQFF.

The sample holds many counts of this clone. The rearrangement uses TRBV11-2 and TRBJ1-2; perhaps TRBD1 as D (5 bases). The V end was cut by 5 bases, the J end by 0 bases, with 7 bases between. Germline assignment: CDR1 SGHAT and CDR2 FQNNGV. The CDR3 spans 13 residues. The CDR3 here is CASSLRANYGYTF. DNA of the CDR3: TGTGCCAGCAGCCTCAGGGCTAACTATGGCTACACCTTC.

This clone was seen many times. Additional DNA sequences in this sample encode the identical CDR3. The chain carries TRBV30 and TRBJ1-2, with 12 nucleotides matching TRBD1. This CDR3 has 16 amino acids. V lost 1 base and J lost 4; bases outside the gene matches: 7. Germline CDR1 reads GTSNPN; CDR2 reads SVGIG (reference sequence). In nucleotides, the CDR3 is TGTGCCTGGAGTGCGGGACAGGGGGCTCCTATCTATGGCTACACCTTC. It specifies CAWSAGQGAPIYGYTF.

This clone was counted at least ten times. The chain joins TRBV14 to TRBJ2-1, with 7 bases lining up with TRBD2. Germline lookup yields CDR1 SGHDN and CDR2 FVKESK. This CDR3 has 16 amino acids. With 4 bases clipped from V and 3 bases from J, the junction kept 9 bases outside the gene matches. This CDR3 reads CASSLTGLVGYNEQFF. In DNA, the CDR3 is TGTGCCAGCAGCCTAACCGGACTAGTAGGCTACAATGAGCAGTTCTTC.

The CDR3 coding sequence is TGTGCCAGCAGCCAAGGAGGGGCTAATTCACCCCTCCACTTT. Protein: CASSQGGANSPLHF. The chain has TRBV4-2 and TRBJ1-6, with D possibly matching TRBD1 (5 bases). The CDR3 length is 14 residues. Per germline, CDR1 LGHNA and CDR2 YNFKEQ. Trimming pared 1 base from V and 6 bases from J, leaving 7 bases between.

A note on this clone: This likely reflects a read error, since a far larger clone is one base away. This chain uses TRBV29-1 with TRBJ1-1; TRBD1 aligns across 7 bases. Trimming removed 4 bases from V and 1 base from J; junction bases left unmatched: 3. Germline V gives CDR1 SQVTM, CDR2 ANQGSEA. This CDR3 has 13 residues. CDR3 sequence reads: CSVGSGGNTEAFF. Here the CDR3 DNA reads TGCAGCGTTGGATCAGGGGGGAACACTGAAGCTTTCTTT.

At least ten counts were recorded for this clone. The genes are TRBV30 and TRBJ1-2; tentative D call: TRBD1 (5 bases). V lost 4 bases, J lost 2 bases, and 11 bases lay in between. CDR3 length: 13 residues. Germline CDR1 is GTSNPN and CDR2 is SVGIG (reference sequence). This chain's CDR3 is CAWIASGNYGYTF. DNA of the CDR3: TGTGCCTGGATAGCGTCAGGGAACTATGGCTACACCTTC.

This clone was detected a few times. The chain couples TRBV28 to TRBJ2-2, with a weak D call TRBD2 (6 bases). The CDR3 is 14 residues long. Trimming shortened V by 3 bases and J by 5 bases, and 10 bases separated the two germline ends. Germline V lookup: CDR1 MDHEN, CDR2 SYDVKM. CDR3 bases: TGTGCCAGCAGTTTGGGGGGTCAGACCGGGGAGCTGTTTTTT. This sequence encodes CASSLGGQTGELFF.

This clone was counted ten times or more. The chain joins TRBV28 to TRBJ2-2, with D possibly being TRBD2 (5 bases). The germline CDR1 and CDR2 sequences are MDHEN and SYDVKM. The V and J ends lost 6 bases and 2 bases respectively, with 7 bases between them. The CDR3 extends over 13 amino acids. The CDR3 DNA reads as TGTGCCAGCAGCGAGGGAAACACCGGGGAGCTGTTTTTT. It translates to CASSEGNTGELFF.

This clone has a count of ten or more. The rearrangement uses TRBV6-1 and TRBJ1-2, with D perhaps matching TRBD1 (5 bases). Per germline, CDR1 MNHNS and CDR2 SASEGT. This CDR3 region has 10 residues. The V end was cut by 8 bases, the J end by 5 bases, with 6 bases between. The CDR3 DNA sequence: TGTGCCAGCTGGGGGTATGGCTACACCTTC. This sequence encodes CASWGYGYTF.

There are a few counts of this clone. This sequence joins TRBV30 and TRBJ1-1; TRBD1 is a possible D gene (6 bases). Trimming pared 2 bases from V and 3 bases from J, leaving 22 bases between. Germline assignment: CDR1 GTSNPN and CDR2 SVGIG (reference sequence). This CDR3 comprises 17 residues. In DNA form, the CDR3 reads TGTGCCTGGAGTAGCCCGCCAGTGGGGGCTGGGGACACTGAAGCTTTCTTT. It codes for CAWSSPPVGAGDTEAFF.

V gene TRBV4-2 combines with J gene TRBJ2-1; 8 bases map to TRBD2. CDR3 size: 15 residues. In germline, CDR1 is LGHNA, CDR2 YNFKEQ. The junction had 6 bases not matched to a gene; V was cut back by 2 bases and J by 6 bases. CDR3 sequence reads: CASSQPGTRGNEQFF. The CDR3 bases are TGTGCCAGCAGCCAACCTGGGACTAGGGGCAATGAGCAGTTCTTC.

The chain is built from TRBV4-2 and TRBJ2-1, with TRBD2 identical over 13 bases. This CDR3 has 16 amino acids. Germline V gives CDR1 LGHNA, CDR2 YNFKEQ. Trimming at V came to 2 bases and at J to 10 bases, leaving 8 bases not matched to a gene. The CDR3 DNA reads as TGTGCCAGCAGCCAATCCGGGACTAGCGGGGCTCAGGAGCAGTTCTTC. Amino acid sequence: CASSQSGTSGAQEQFF.

The rearrangement links TRBV6-5 to TRBJ2-1; a possible D gene is TRBD1 (6 bases). With 6 bases removed from V and 0 bases from J, the gap between germline ends came to 9 bases. The CDR3 has 14 amino acids. The germline V gene has CDR1 MNHEY and CDR2 SVGAGI. The CDR3 DNA follows: TGTGCCAGCAGCCTAGGGGGCTCCTACAATGAGCAGTTCTTC. Amino acids: CASSLGGSYNEQFF.

This CDR3 is CAGRPGQGLGNTIYF. The DNA of the CDR3 is TGTGCCGGACGGCCGGGACAGGGTCTAGGAAACACCATATATTTT. J is TRBJ1-3 and V is TRBV30; 9 bases match TRBD1. V shed 8 bases, J shed 4 bases, and the junction held 12 bases outside the gene matches. The CDR3 loop spans 15 amino acids. Looked up from germline, CDR1 is GTSNPN and CDR2 is SVGIG (reference sequence).

This rearrangement joins TRBV2 to TRBJ2-7; 7 positions match TRBD2. With the DNA end fitting TRBJ2-5 better, the J assignment may be wrong. There are 12 residues in the CDR3. Germline V gene sequence: CDR1 SNHLY, CDR2 FYNNEI. CDR3 nucleotides: TGTGCCACAAGCGGGGTTCAAGAGACCCAGTACTTC. Its translation: CATSGVQETQYF.

This clone was picked up a small number of times. The V and J genes are TRBV6-1 and TRBJ2-1, with TRBD1 identical over 8 bases. This CDR3 comprises 15 residues. Germline loops: CDR1 MNHNS, CDR2 SASEGT. Germline trimming cut 7 bases from V and 4 bases from J; bases unmatched to any gene: 9. The CDR3 spells CASTMDRALYNEQFF. The CDR3 DNA reads TGTGCCAGCACGATGGACAGGGCCTTATACAATGAGCAGTTCTTC.

The rearrangement links TRBV30 to TRBJ1-2, with D perhaps matching TRBD1 (6 bases). The CDR3 length is 12 residues. With 4 bases removed from V and 8 bases from J, the gap between germline ends came to 14 bases. Germline assignment: CDR1 GTSNPN and CDR2 SVGIG (reference sequence). The CDR3 nucleotides read TGTGCCTGGATGGGGGCTACCTCCGGCTACACCTTC. Its translation: CAWMGATSGYTF.

By proportion, this clone is medium-sized. This chain joins TRBV25-1 and TRBJ2-3; D remains ambiguous. This CDR3 has 15 amino acids. With 4 bases removed from V and 0 bases from J, the gap between germline ends came to 11 bases. Germline CDR1 MGHDK, CDR2 SYGVNS. The CDR3 DNA reads TGTGCCAGCAGTGCAATCTCTACTAGCACAGATACGCAGTATTTT. As protein: CASSAISTSTDTQYF.

V usage is TRBV5-6 and J usage is TRBJ2-1; 8 bases match TRBD2. Per germline, CDR1 SGHDT and CDR2 YYEEEE. The CDR3 covers 15 residues. With 2 bases clipped from V and 5 bases from J, the junction kept 6 bases outside the gene matches. The CDR3 protein is CASSFGLASNNEQFF. The CDR3 coding sequence is TGTGCCAGCAGCTTCGGACTAGCCTCAAACAATGAGCAGTTCTTC.

This clone came up many times. V usage is TRBV2 and J usage is TRBJ2-7; D unresolved. Germline values: CDR1 SNHLY, CDR2 FYNNEI. The CDR3 length is 14 residues. V was shortened by 7 bases and J by 1 base, with 14 bases between the two germline ends. The CDR3 loop reads CASTGPAYSYEQYF. The CDR3 DNA reads TGTGCCAGCACCGGCCCGGCATATTCCTACGAGCAGTACTTC. Supplemented by reference TRBV2 and TRBJ2-7, the full variable domain reads EPEVTQTPSHQVTQMGQEVILRCVPISNHLYFYWYRQILGQKVEFLVSFYNNEISEKSEIFDDQFSVERPDGSNFTLKIRSTKLEDSAMYFCASTGPAYSYEQYFGPGTRLTVT.

The chain employs TRBV5-4 and TRBJ2-1; 11 bases line up with TRBD2. V lost 3 bases and J lost 14; bases outside the gene matches: 7. Germline CDR1 reads SGHNT; CDR2 reads YYREEE (reference sequence). CDR3 length equals 13 residues. This CDR3 reads CASSSDTSGREFF. CDR3 nucleotides: TGTGCCAGCAGCTCAGATACTAGCGGGAGAGAGTTCTTC.

This clone was counted between two and nine times. The V gene is TRBV27, the J gene TRBJ2-7; D is perhaps TRBD2 (6 bases). Germline V lookup: CDR1 MNHEY, CDR2 SMNVEV (reference sequence). The CDR3 has 17 amino acids. V was cut by 6 bases and J by 4 bases, with 25 bases left in between. The CDR3 DNA reads as TGTGCCAGCAGAGTCGCGGGGCTACGCGGCGCGCTATACGAGCAGTACTTC. It yields the protein CASRVAGLRGALYEQYF.

This chain links TRBV29-1 with TRBJ2-3, with 7 bases lining up with TRBD2. Germline values: CDR1 SQVTM, CDR2 ANQGSEA. V shed 1 base and J 2 bases; nucleotides not matched to a gene: 6. The CDR3 length is 15 residues. CDR3 DNA sequence: TGCAGCGTTGAAGCTGTGACTAGCCCCACAGATACGCAGTATTTT. It translates to CSVEAVTSPTDTQYF.